Each of the 22 T cell receptor beta chains below was sequenced from the same sample in a study of spatial heterogeneity in lung cancer (dated by TCRdb to the late 2010s). This specimen's time point label, interpreted: sample taken at primary tumor resection. Whole RNA extracted from tumor and nontumor lung tissue, or from cryopreserved PBMC samples, was used for TCR sequencing without cell sorting. Receptor amplification or capture employed 5' RACE. The run used a NextSeq 500. The raw public reads went through TCRdb reprocessing: fastp at Q25, MiXCR clone calling, in-frame beta chains kept. Each record represents a unique CDR3 protein, reported with the most common genes and DNA among its rows. This sample is represented by 90,000 to 95,000 distinct CDR3 sequences; 12% of them were singletons. The ten largest clones represent over 40% of the sample. Sequences were derived from PBMCs, sampled at surgery. These TCRs come from a male donor with early-stage non-small cell lung cancer.

The V gene is TRBV18, the J gene TRBJ1-1; 10 nucleotides agree with TRBD1. Germline CDR1 KGHSH, CDR2 LQKENI. J lost 5 bases, V lost 2 bases, and 5 bases had no gene match. This CDR3 is 15 amino acids long. Here the CDR3 DNA reads TGTGCCAGCTCACCAAGACAGGGGGCGGGGACTGAAGCTTTCTTT. The encoded protein is CASSPRQGAGTEAFF.

This clonotype was seen a few times. J is TRBJ2-2 and V is TRBV11-3; a possible D gene is TRBD1 (6 bases). CDR3 size: 16 residues. Trimming stripped 1 base from V and 1 base from J, with 10 bases between. Germline loops: CDR1 SGHNT, CDR2 YENEEA. CDR3 DNA sequence: TGTGCCAGCAGCTTAGCCGGGACAAGGAACACCGGGGAGCTGTTTTTT. Encoded protein: CASSLAGTRNTGELFF.

In its sample, this clonotype was seen many times. The rearrangement uses TRBV10-3 and TRBJ1-2; D gene ambiguous. V lost 10 bases and J 7 bases, leaving 16 bases between the germline ends. Germline V gene data show CDR1 as ENHRY and CDR2 as SYGVKD. This CDR3 region has 12 residues. This chain's CDR3 is CATGPLEGGYTF. The CDR3 nucleotides read TGTGCCACCGGGCCGTTGGAGGGTGGCTACACCTTC.

This chain connects TRBV20-1 to TRBJ1-1; D ambiguous. V gave up 6 bases and J gave up 0 bases, with 8 bases separating them. The CDR3 extends over 12 amino acids. The germline V gene encodes CDR1 DFQATT and CDR2 SNEGSKA (reference sequence). The CDR3 bases are TGCAGTGCAGAAGTAGTGAACACTGAAGCTTTCTTT. Amino acids: CSAEVVNTEAFF.

The V gene is TRBV30, the J gene TRBJ1-1; possibly TRBD1 for D (6 bases). CDR1 and CDR2 from the germline V gene are GTSNPN and SVGIG (reference sequence). CDR3 length: 15 amino acids. V shed 2 bases and J shed 7 bases, with 20 bases lying between them. The CDR3 here is CAWSKRDIARDEAFF. CDR3 nucleotide sequence: TGTGCCTGGAGTAAGAGGGACATCGCGAGGGATGAAGCTTTCTTT.

The V call is TRBV28, the J call TRBJ2-7; 7 positions match TRBD1. V shed 5 bases and J 4 bases; nucleotides not matched to a gene: 11. The CDR3 has 15 residues. Germline V gene data show CDR1 as MDHEN and CDR2 as SYDVKM. The CDR3 sequence is CASSQGGGEYYEQYF. In nucleotides, the CDR3 is TGTGCCAGCAGTCAAGGGGGCGGAGAGTATTACGAGCAGTACTTC.

This clonotype came up many times. This chain connects TRBV24-1 to TRBJ1-2, with 12 bases lining up with TRBD1. The CDR3 is 16 amino acids. Germline loops: CDR1 KGHDR, CDR2 SFDVKD. Trimming cost V 10 bases and J 3 bases; bases outside gene matches: 11. This CDR3 reads CATEGTGGDRHYGYTF. DNA of the CDR3: TGTGCCACGGAGGGGACAGGGGGCGATCGACACTATGGCTACACCTTC.

The gene calls are TRBV7-9 and TRBJ2-5; 8 bases fit TRBD1. From germline, CDR1 is SEHNR and CDR2 FQNEAQ (reference sequence). V dropped 5 bases and J dropped 4; count of bases not matched to a gene: 6. The CDR3 is 14 amino acids. CDR3 sequence (DNA): TGTGCCAGCAGCCACGACAGGGGTCGAGAGACCCAGTACTTC. Residues: CASSHDRGRETQYF.

For this clonotype: One end of the junction does not line up with germline, which may come from a read error. V and J are TRBV7-2 and TRBJ1-5; no firm D call. CDR1 and CDR2 from the germline V gene are SGHTA and FQGNSA. The CDR3 runs to 15 residues. The CDR3 bases are TGTGCCAGCAGCTTAGACGGGCGGAGCAATCAGTCCCAGCATTTT. This sequence encodes CASSLDGRSNQSQHF.

This clonotype was observed a few times. The chain uses TRBV12-3 or TRBV12-4 and TRBJ2-7; 13 bases map to TRBD2. The CDR3 contains 16 residues. With V trimmed by 7 bases and J by 0 bases, 6 bases remained unmatched. In DNA form, the CDR3 reads TGTGCCAGCAAGAGAGGGACTAGCGGGGTCTCCTACGAGCAGTACTTC. Its translation is CASKRGTSGVSYEQYF.

V is TRBV11-2 and J is TRBJ1-2, with TRBD1 as a possible D gene (6 bases). The CDR3 covers 19 residues. Germline CDR1 SGHAT, CDR2 FQNNGV. The ends were cut back, 4 bases at V and 0 bases at J, with 24 bases in the middle. CDR3 coding DNA: TGTGCCAGCAGCTCGCATCTTCTAACACAGGGACCGGCTAACTATGGCTACACCTTC. Translated, it gives CASSSHLLTQGPANYGYTF.

The chain carries TRBV5-1 and TRBJ1-2; D is undetermined. The V and J ends lost 0 bases and 3 bases respectively, with 12 bases between them. The CDR3 length is 15 residues. The germline V gene encodes CDR1 SGHRS and CDR2 YFSETQ. The CDR3 region has the DNA TGCGCCAGCAGCTTGGGTCCCACAGCTGACTATGGCTACACCTTC. This codes for CASSLGPTADYGYTF.

The sample holds many counts of this clonotype. This chain joins TRBV21-1 and TRBJ1-1. TRBV21-1 is marked as a pseudogene. CDR3 length: 15 amino acids. CDR3 amino acids: CASSRLRWGNTEAFF. CDR3 coding DNA: TGTGCCAGCAGCAGATTAAGATGGGGGAACACTGAAGCTTTCTTT.

This chain uses TRBV5-1 with TRBJ2-7; 9 positions agree with TRBD1. J gave up 5 bases and V 4 bases, and 10 bases lay outside the gene matches. CDR1 is SGHRS, CDR2 YFSETQ, per germline. This CDR3 has 15 residues. The CDR3 spells CASSVSNRGRDEQYF. CDR3 coding DNA: TGCGCCAGCAGCGTATCCAACAGGGGGCGAGACGAGCAGTACTTC.

Only a few counts were recorded for this clonotype. The rearrangement joins TRBV28 to TRBJ1-3, with 7 bases fitting TRBD1. J gave up 1 base and V 5 bases, and 8 bases lay outside the gene matches. CDR3 length equals 16 residues. Germline-derived CDR1 and CDR2 are MDHEN and SYDVKM. The DNA for the CDR3 is TGTGCCAGCAGTCAAGGGGGCAAGGTATCTGGAAACACCATATATTTT. Protein sequence: CASSQGGKVSGNTIYF.

This clonotype has more than one count but fewer than ten. The chain carries TRBV12-3 or TRBV12-4 and TRBJ2-7; possibly TRBD1 or TRBD2 for D (5 bases each). The CDR3 is made up of 15 amino acids. V was cut by 4 bases and J by 5 bases, with 18 bases left in between. CDR3 sequence reads: CASSSPWGYGDEQYF. CDR3 in DNA: TGTGCCAGCAGTTCCCCCTGGGGGTACGGGGACGAGCAGTACTTC.

The chain joins TRBV20-1 to TRBJ2-3; a weak D match, TRBD2 (6 bases). This CDR3 is 14 amino acids long. The germline gives CDR1 DFQATT, CDR2 SNEGSKA (reference sequence). Trimming pared 6 bases from V and 2 bases from J, leaving 15 bases between. CDR3 nucleotides: TGCAGTGCACCCCGACTAGTAAACACAGATACGCAGTATTTT. It is translated as CSAPRLVNTDTQYF.

The chain combines TRBV5-4 with TRBJ2-5; 7 bases line up with TRBD2. Per the germline V gene, CDR1 is SGHNT and CDR2 is YYREEE (reference sequence). This CDR3 is 13 amino acids long. J lost 4 bases, V lost 1 base, and 1 base had no gene match. The CDR3 nucleotides read TGTGCCAGCAGCTTGTGGGGGGGAGAGACCCAGTACTTC. Protein sequence: CASSLWGGETQYF. The variable domain in full, completed from reference TRBV5-4 and TRBJ2-5, reads ETGVTQSPTHLIKTRGQQVTLRCSSQSGHNTVSWYQQALGQGPQFIFQYYREEENGRGNFPPRFSGLQFPNYSSELNVNALELDDSALYLCASSLWGGETQYFGPGTRLLVL.

The chain joins TRBV3-1 to TRBJ1-2; D ambiguous. Germline V gene data show CDR1 as LGHDT and CDR2 as YNNKEL (reference sequence). The V end lost 3 bases, the J end lost 8 bases, and 10 bases lay between the germline ends. The CDR3 spans 12 residues. CDR3 nucleotides: TGTGCCAGCAGCCAGGAGGGTCGGGGCTACACCTTC. It translates to CASSQEGRGYTF.

J is TRBJ2-2 and V is TRBV19; unclear D gene. V was shortened by 5 bases and J by 3 bases, with 4 bases between the two germline ends. Germline V CDR1 and CDR2: LNHDA, SQIVND (reference sequence). The CDR3 has 12 residues. CDR3 amino acids: CASSPHTGELFF. CDR3 in DNA: TGTGCCAGTAGTCCCCACACCGGGGAGCTGTTTTTT.

This chain joins TRBV7-8 and TRBJ2-7; no definite D call. Germline values: CDR1 SGHVS, CDR2 FQNEAQ. With 5 bases removed from V and 6 bases from J, the gap between germline ends came to 17 bases. The CDR3 has 14 residues. This chain's CDR3 is CASSRTTPGPEQYF. The CDR3 region has the DNA TGTGCCAGCAGCCGGACGACCCCCGGACCCGAGCAGTACTTC.

The chain uses TRBV24-1 and TRBJ2-3, with 12 bases aligning to TRBD2. Unmatched junction bases numbered 3, after V lost 3 bases and J lost 0 bases. The CDR3 is made up of 17 amino acids. The V gene's germline CDR1 is KGHDR and CDR2 SFDVKD. CDR3: CATSDPSGRASTDTQYF. DNA for the CDR3: TGTGCCACCAGTGATCCTAGCGGGAGGGCTAGCACAGATACGCAGTATTTT.